This T cell receptor (beta chain) was recorded in a study of T-cell memory formation after mild COVID-19. Study-wide points: Proof of SARS-CoV-2 specificity was absent for the second-wave clones that crested on day 37.

TCRdb itself ran the 5' RACE reads through MiXCR, one entry per CDR3 protein. The sample holds approximately 500,000 distinct CDR3 sequences, more than 20% seen once. This clonotype was counted once. What it binds is unknown. With 4 bases clipped from V and 7 bases from J, the junction kept 8 bases outside the gene matches. From germline, CDR1 is MNHEY and CDR2 SVGAGI. CDR3 length equals 16 residues. The receptor's source is an adult woman who had mild COVID-19 (a few samples of this study predate the infection). Cell type and time point are not known. This chain joins TRBV6-5 and TRBJ1-3; 12 nucleotides line up with TRBD1. Sequenced input: PBMCs or a T cell subset sorted from them (not recorded which). CDR3 region: CASSSSPGQGANTIYF. The DNA of the CDR3 is TGTGCCAGCAGTTCTTCTCCGGGACAGGGGGCGAACACCATATATTTT.